The sequence of this T cell receptor (beta chain) was determined in a study of CD8+CD57+ T cells in acquired aplastic anemia. About the study: Recorded DNA amounts for sorted CD4+ and CD8+ cells had an average of approximately 3 ug. Study-wide results and caveats: The CD8+ Simpson's diversity of patients and controls was not significantly different. Around 27 sequences, all CD8+ CDR3, were shared between patients and controls.

V was clipped by 6 bases and J by 5 bases, with 14 bases between them. This CDR3 has 15 residues. According to the study, genomic DNA was the template for TCR beta VDJ and CDR3 profiling. TCRdb re-called the reads through MiXCR, storing one row per CDR3 protein. The sample carries 250,000 to 350,000 distinct CDR3 sequences, 55% to 60% recorded once. The table lists this clonotype with many counts. Its target is unknown. The receptor was derived from a human donor with severe aplastic anemia or a healthy control (not recorded which). Sequencing input: sorted CD4+, CD8+, or CD8+CD57+ T cells (not recorded which) from PBMCs. The chain joins TRBV12-3 or TRBV12-4 to TRBJ1-6, with D possibly matching TRBD1 (5 bases). CDR3: CASRKRQKNNSPLHF. The CDR3 DNA reads TGTGCCAGCAGAAAAAGACAGAAGAATAATTCACCCCTCCACTTT.